The clone carrying this TCR beta chain was observed a few times. Its antigen is not known. This CDR3 has 15 amino acids. J gave up 5 bases and V 2 bases, and 2 bases lay outside the gene matches. Germline V lookup: CDR1 SGHDT, CDR2 YYEEEE. The data were taken from a study of beta chain features in type 1 diabetes. The study, taken as a whole, reports: Individuals with type 1 diabetes displayed fewer insertions and more deletions at VDJ junctions. All four CD4+ subsets from Type 1 diabetes patients carried moderately but significantly shorter TCRB CDR3s.

All sorted populations exceeded 95% purity. Expressed TCRB transcripts were sequenced after all isolated RNA was converted to cDNA. Read counts averaged approximately 3.5 million for samples of naive, central memory and regulatory T cells. TCRdb's table, derived via immunoSEQ multiplex PCR, lists solely in-frame clones and lacks some. Of 140,000 or so clones listed, roughly a tenth were seen once; the top ten hold about 1.3%. Sequenced: naive CD4+ T cells from blood. The sequence was collected from a man between 18 and 35 years old in good health. The chain joins TRBV5-6 to TRBJ1-5; 12 nucleotides align to TRBD1. This chain's CDR3 is CASSFRDRGHQPQHF. The CDR3 region has the DNA TGTGCCAGCAGCTTCCGGGACAGGGGGCATCAGCCCCAGCATTTT.